These T cell receptor beta chains were read from a single sample in a study of cytomegalovirus exposure and HLA in healthy donors. The repertoire was sequenced with immunoSEQ multiplex PCR; TCRdb's copy has only in-frame clones and lacks some. The sample consists of around 140,000 clones, approximately 77% of them appearing once. Material for sequencing was PBMCs. The source is a woman in her fifties or sixties in good health and CMV-seronegative. Both conserved end residues are part of each CDR3. A D gene is named only where the DNA matches it firmly. Clone sizes are given selectively: once, few, many, or a class where the clone is expanded.

size: NA
D: NA
J: TRBJ1-3
V: TRBV27
DNA: TGTGCCAGCAGTTTATCCGGGATCCGCTCTGGAAACACCATATATTTT
CDR3: CASSLSGIRSGNTIYF

size: NA
D: NA
J: TRBJ1-4
V: TRBV11-2
DNA: TGTGCCAGCAGCCACTCCCAAACAGGGAATAATGAAAAACTGTTTTTT
CDR3: CASSHSQTGNNEKLFF

size: NA
D: NA
J: TRBJ2-5
V: TRBV10-3
DNA: TGTGCCATCAGTGAACAGGGAGCCGAGACCCAGTACTTC
CDR3: CAISEQGAETQYF

size: NA
D: TRBD1
J: TRBJ2-7
V: TRBV19
DNA: TGTGCCAGTAGTACCTGGACAGGGGGCGAGCAGTACTTC
CDR3: CASSTWTGGEQYF

size: NA
D: TRBD1
J: TRBJ2-7
V: TRBV4-2
DNA: TGTGCCAGCAGCCGCGGACAGGGAACCTACGAGCAGTACTTC
CDR3: CASSRGQGTYEQYF

size: NA
D: NA
J: TRBJ2-7
V: TRBV6-5
DNA: TGTGCCAGCAGCCATCCGACAACTTACGAGCAGTACTTC
CDR3: CASSHPTTYEQYF

size: NA
D: NA
J: TRBJ2-6
V: TRBV19
DNA: TGTGCCAGTAGGTTCGGGGATAGGCCTGGGGCCAACGTCCTGACTTTC
CDR3: CASRFGDRPGANVLTF

size: few
D: NA
J: TRBJ1-5
V: TRBV28
DNA: TGTGCCAGCAGTCCCCGACAGGATGGTCAGCCCCAGCATTTT
CDR3: CASSPRQDGQPQHF

size: NA
D: NA
J: TRBJ1-6
V: TRBV5-1
DNA: TGCGCCAGCAGCTTGGGTCAGGGTAATTCACCCCTCCACTTT
CDR3: CASSLGQGNSPLHF

size: NA
D: TRBD2
J: TRBJ2-1
V: TRBV7-3
DNA: TGTGCCAGCAGCTTGACTAGCGGGAGCTATGAGCAGTTCTTC
CDR3: CASSLTSGSYEQFF

size: NA
D: NA
J: TRBJ2-7
V: TRBV7-2
DNA: TGTGCCAGCAGCCTGGGCGCGCACCCCTCCTACGAGCAGTACTTC
CDR3: CASSLGAHPSYEQYF

size: NA
D: NA
J: TRBJ1-1
V: TRBV10-2
DNA: TGCGCCAGCAGTGAGGGGGCGGTGATCCGAGACACTGAAGCTTTCTTT
CDR3: CASSEGAVIRDTEAFF

size: NA
D: NA
J: TRBJ1-1
V: TRBV30
DNA: TGTGCCTGGAGGGGGGGGCTTGTCGTGACTGAAGCTTTCTTT
CDR3: CAWRGGLVVTEAFF

size: once
D: TRBD2
J: TRBJ2-7
V: TRBV13
DNA: TGTGCCAGCAGCACAGGACTAGCGGGACCTACCTACGAGCAGTACTTC
CDR3: CASSTGLAGPTYEQYF

size: once
D: NA
J: TRBJ2-1
V: TRBV13
DNA: TGTGCCAGCAGCTTACGACTCCTAGACCACAATGAGCAGTTCTTC
CDR3: CASSLRLLDHNEQFF

size: NA
D: TRBD2
J: TRBJ2-2
V: TRBV19
DNA: TGTGCCAGTGAGTCAGCGGGAGTTCTTGCCGGGGAGCTGTTTTTT
CDR3: CASESAGVLAGELFF

size: once
D: TRBD2
J: TRBJ2-7
V: TRBV30
DNA: TGTGCCGGGGGAGGGAAAGCGGGGGGTTCCGGCTCCTACGAGCAGTACTTC
CDR3: CAGGGKAGGSGSYEQYF

size: NA
D: NA
J: TRBJ1-1
V: TRBV27
DNA: TGTGCCAGCAGTCTATCCAGGTACACTGAAGCTTTCTTT
CDR3: CASSLSRYTEAFF

size: NA
D: TRBD1
J: TRBJ1-2
V: TRBV6-1
DNA: TGTGCCAGCAGTGAAGGATGGACAGGGGGGTACTATGGCTACACCTTC
CDR3: CASSEGWTGGYYGYTF

size: NA
D: NA
J: TRBJ1-2
V: TRBV9
DNA: TGTGCCAGCAGCGCACAGGGTCGCGGCTACACCTTC
CDR3: CASSAQGRGYTF

size: NA
D: NA
J: TRBJ1-2
V: TRBV10-3
DNA: TGTGCCATCAGTGAAGCAACAGGGCATGGCTACACCTTC
CDR3: CAISEATGHGYTF

size: few
D: NA
J: TRBJ2-2
V: TRBV5-4
DNA: TGTGCCAGCAGCTTGGGGGGTTTAGGGGGCACCGGGGAGCTGTTTTTT
CDR3: CASSLGGLGGTGELFF

size: NA
D: NA
J: TRBJ2-1
V: TRBV10-3
DNA: TGTGCCATCAGTGAGACGGGTCGGGGGGCCGCGGAGGGGAGGGATGAGCAGTTCTTC
CDR3: CAISETGRGAAEGRDEQFF

size: few
D: NA
J: TRBJ2-7
V: TRBV28
DNA: TGTGCCAGCAGTCCCCGCAGGGGCCCCCAGTACGAGCAGTACTTC
CDR3: CASSPRRGPQYEQYF

size: NA
D: TRBD2
J: TRBJ2-7
V: TRBV5-3
DNA: TGTGCCAGAAGCCCCGCCCCAGCGGGAGGGCCGAAAACATACTACGAGCAGTACTTC
CDR3: CARSPAPAGGPKTYYEQYF

size: NA
D: TRBD2
J: TRBJ2-1
V: TRBV10-3
DNA: TGTGCCATCAGTGAGTCGACTAGCGGGAGTTCCCTCTACAATGAGCAGTTCTTC
CDR3: CAISESTSGSSLYNEQFF

size: NA
D: TRBD2
J: TRBJ2-7
V: TRBV5-6
DNA: TGTGCCAGCAGCCGGGGACTAGCGGGAGCCTACGAGCAGTACTTC
CDR3: CASSRGLAGAYEQYF